This TCR beta chain was identified in a study of T cell repertoires in ileal Crohn's disease (dated by TCRdb to between 2018 and 2021). As for the study more broadly: At the time of surgery, 35% to 40% of patients were active smokers, and the median duration of disease was 6.5 to 8.5 years. Every patient underwent surgery because of a complication, which was stricturing disease in approximately 61% and penetrating disease in 39%. Roughly half of the patients were given postoperative therapy, with 11 receiving thiopurines and some 19 receiving anti-TNF agents. Neoterminal ileum biopsies obtained at postoperative colonoscopy were designated as M6 samples. The TCR repertoire was analysed in some 53 patients with Crohn's disease drawn from a prospective multicentre cohort. Running in parallel with the study was a multicentre cohort set up to find predictors of early endoscopic recurrence following ileocolonic resection. A Rutgeerts score above i0 was used to define endoscopic postoperative recurrence. The study sequenced 150 to 200 mucosal samples from a few dozen patients, taken at several locations on the surgical specimen and at postoperative endoscopy. Paper-wide results and their limitations: Compared with CD4 T cells, sorted CD8 T cells held more high-frequency clones, which suggests that the mucosal expansions were mostly CD8. Postoperative endoscopy was performed at varying times within the first year after surgery, with a median delay of roughly 6.3 months. Endoscopic recurrence was found to be associated with higher high-frequency clone percentages at surgery, and recurrence was observed in all patients with clonality above 26.8% (18/57). Only a subgroup of patients, of unstated size, had mucosal CD4 and CD8 T cells sorted and sequenced. A significantly higher proportion of clonal expansions was observed in active smokers at surgery than in non-smokers (about 25% vs 20%, p=0.02).

This specimen's time point label, interpreted: neoterminal ileum biopsy at postoperative endoscopy, about 6 months after surgery. Eligible patients were adults with ileal or ileocolonic Crohn's disease who had an indication for ileocolonic resection. Whole ileal mucosal biopsies were stored frozen at -80°C before DNA extraction. Genomic DNA was extracted from frozen whole biopsies using a TRizol-based method and was quantified with a NanoDrop 2000 spectrophotometer. Roughly 0.55 micrograms of biopsy DNA per sample were submitted for commercial TCRB immunosequencing. CDR3 regions were amplified from genomic DNA by Adaptive Biotechnology using a two-step, amplification bias-controlled multiplex PCR. The first PCR used primers for every V and J gene segment; the second PCR added barcodes and Illumina adapters. CDR3 libraries were sequenced on an Illumina instrument. Concerning the study's data processing: Vendor-provided pipelines were combined with custom analysis of raw data in R/Bioconductor under R version 3.3.0. Clonality, which ranges from 0 to 1, was calculated as the inverse of the normalised Shannon entropy across all productive clones. High-frequency clones were defined as the share of the repertoire occupied by the top 100 clones, with only clones passing a 95% confidence test being retained. The Simpson index measured repertoire diversity, and the Morisita-Horn index measured overlap between samples. Imported from immuneACCESS, the table was reduced by TCRdb to in-frame sequences with V and J called. These copies leave out some clones; in studies compared against another copy, an unresolved V gene accounts for under half, and the cause of the remainder is not known. V and J calls and clone size are given by that table; D and trimming were obtained from the DNA. For this sample the table gives 11,000 or so clones, of which about four fifths were detected only once. The ten largest clones take up over 13% of the sample.

The germline V gene yields SQVTM for CDR1 and ANQGSEA for CDR2. V lost 4 bases and J lost 6 bases, and the count of bases not matched to a germline gene is 14. The CDR3 sequence holds 15 residues, the cysteine and phenylalanine included. Of the read, only the CDR3 DNA is kept; its 45 bases are in frame from base 1. Points on this clone: Its antigen target is currently unknown. Per-base qualities were not stored, and no clone one base away is much larger.

Recombination linked TRBV29-1 to TRBJ2-7; TRBD1 fits 8 bases in the junction. The sample taken for sequencing was ileal tissue. This clonotype originated in an adult with Crohn's disease. In nucleotide form, the sequence is TGCAGCGTTGGGAGGGGGACAGGTGATGCGGGCGAGCAGTACTTC. Its translation reads: CSVGRGTGDAGEQYF.